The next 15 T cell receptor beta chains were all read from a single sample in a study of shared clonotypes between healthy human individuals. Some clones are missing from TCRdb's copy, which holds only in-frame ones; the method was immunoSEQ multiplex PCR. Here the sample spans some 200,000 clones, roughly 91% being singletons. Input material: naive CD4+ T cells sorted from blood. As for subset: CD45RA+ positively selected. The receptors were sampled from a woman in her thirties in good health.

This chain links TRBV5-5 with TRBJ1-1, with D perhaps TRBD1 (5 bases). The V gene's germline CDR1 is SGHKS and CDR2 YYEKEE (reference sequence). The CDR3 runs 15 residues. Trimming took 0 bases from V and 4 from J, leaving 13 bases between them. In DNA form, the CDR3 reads TGTGCCAGCAGCTTGGCCCCCACCGGGGGCACTGAAGCTTTCTTT. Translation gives CASSLAPTGGTEAFF.

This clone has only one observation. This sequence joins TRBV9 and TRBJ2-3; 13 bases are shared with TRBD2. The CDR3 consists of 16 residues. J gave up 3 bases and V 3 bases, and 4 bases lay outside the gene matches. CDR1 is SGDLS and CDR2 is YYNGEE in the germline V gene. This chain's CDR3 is CASSDPGLAGTDTQYF. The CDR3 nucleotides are TGTGCCAGCAGCGACCCGGGACTAGCGGGGACAGATACGCAGTATTTT. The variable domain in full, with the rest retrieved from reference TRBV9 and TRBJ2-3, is DSGVTQTPKHLITATGQRVTLRCSPRSGDLSVYWYQQSLDQGLQFLIQYYNGEERAKGNILERFSAQQFPDLHSELNLSSLELGDSALYFCASSDPGLAGTDTQYFGPGTRLTVL.

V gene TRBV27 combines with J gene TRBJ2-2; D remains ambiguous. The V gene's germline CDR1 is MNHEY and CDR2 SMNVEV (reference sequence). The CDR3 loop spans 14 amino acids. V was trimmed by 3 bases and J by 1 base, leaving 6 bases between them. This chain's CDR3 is CASSFTVNTGELFF. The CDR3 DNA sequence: TGTGCCAGCAGTTTCACAGTGAACACCGGGGAGCTGTTTTTT.

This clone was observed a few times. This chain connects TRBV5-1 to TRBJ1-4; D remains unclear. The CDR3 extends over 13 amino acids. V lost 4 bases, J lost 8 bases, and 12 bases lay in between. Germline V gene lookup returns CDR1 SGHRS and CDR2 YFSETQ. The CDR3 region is CASSLRTEEKLFF. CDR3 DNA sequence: TGCGCCAGCAGCCTAAGGACTGAGGAAAAACTGTTTTTT. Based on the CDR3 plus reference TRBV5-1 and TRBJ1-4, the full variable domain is KAGVTQTPRYLIKTRGQQVTLSCSPISGHRSVSWYQQTPGQGLQFLFEYFSETQRNKGNFPGRFSGRQFSNSRSEMNVSTLELGDSALYLCASSLRTEEKLFFGSGTQLSVL.

CDR3 region: CASSLPGTSGTHEQYF. In DNA form, the CDR3 reads TGCGCCAGCAGCTTACCGGGGACTAGCGGGACCCACGAGCAGTACTTC. The chain joins TRBV5-1 to TRBJ2-7, with 13 bases identical to TRBD2. The length of the CDR3 is 16 residues. J was trimmed by 5 bases and V by 2 bases; bases with no gene match: 7. The germline gives CDR1 SGHRS, CDR2 YFSETQ.

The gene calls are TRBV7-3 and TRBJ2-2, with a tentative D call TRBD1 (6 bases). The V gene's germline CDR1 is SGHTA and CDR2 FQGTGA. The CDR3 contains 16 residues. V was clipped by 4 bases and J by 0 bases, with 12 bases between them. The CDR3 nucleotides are TGTGCCAGCAGCTCGACAGGTGGGGCGAACACCGGGGAGCTGTTTTTT. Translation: CASSSTGGANTGELFF.

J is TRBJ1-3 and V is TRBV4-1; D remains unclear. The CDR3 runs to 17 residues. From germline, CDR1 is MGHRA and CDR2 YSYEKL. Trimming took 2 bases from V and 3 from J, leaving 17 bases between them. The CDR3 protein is CASSQRQQYLFGNTIYF. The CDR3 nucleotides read TGCGCCAGCAGCCAAAGACAACAGTACCTCTTTGGAAACACCATATATTTT.

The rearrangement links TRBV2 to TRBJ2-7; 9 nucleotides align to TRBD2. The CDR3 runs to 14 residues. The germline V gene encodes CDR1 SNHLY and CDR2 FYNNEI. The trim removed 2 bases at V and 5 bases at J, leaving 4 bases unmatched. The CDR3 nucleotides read TGTGCCAGCAGTGAACTGGGCGGGGGGGACGAGCAGTACTTC. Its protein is CASSELGGGDEQYF. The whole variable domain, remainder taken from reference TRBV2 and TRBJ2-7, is EPEVTQTPSHQVTQMGQEVILRCVPISNHLYFYWYRQILGQKVEFLVSFYNNEISEKSEIFDDQFSVERPDGSNFTLKIRSTKLEDSAMYFCASSELGGGDEQYFGPGTRLTVT.

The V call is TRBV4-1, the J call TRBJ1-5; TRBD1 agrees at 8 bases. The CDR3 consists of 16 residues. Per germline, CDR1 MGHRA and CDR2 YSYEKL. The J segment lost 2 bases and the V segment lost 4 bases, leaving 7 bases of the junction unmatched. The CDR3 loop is CASSLRPGQGNQPQHF. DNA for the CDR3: TGCGCCAGCAGCCTTAGACCGGGACAGGGCAATCAGCCCCAGCATTTT.

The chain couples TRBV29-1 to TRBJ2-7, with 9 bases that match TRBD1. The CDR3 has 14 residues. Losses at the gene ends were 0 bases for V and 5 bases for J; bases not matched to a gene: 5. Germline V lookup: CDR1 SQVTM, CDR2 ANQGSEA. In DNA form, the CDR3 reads TGCAGCGTTGAAGACAAGTGGACAGGGGACGAGCAGTACTTC. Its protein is CSVEDKWTGDEQYF.

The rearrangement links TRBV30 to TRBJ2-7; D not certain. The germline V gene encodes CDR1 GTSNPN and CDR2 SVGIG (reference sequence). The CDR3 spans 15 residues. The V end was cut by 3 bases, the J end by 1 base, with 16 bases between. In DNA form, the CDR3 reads TGTGCCTGGAGCCAAGACGCGAAACGTTCCTACGAGCAGTACTTC. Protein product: CAWSQDAKRSYEQYF.

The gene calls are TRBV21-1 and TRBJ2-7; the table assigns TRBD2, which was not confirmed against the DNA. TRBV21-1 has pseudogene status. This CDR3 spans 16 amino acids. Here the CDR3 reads CASSKGLAGESYEQYF. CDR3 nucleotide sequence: TGTGCCAGCAGCAAAGGACTAGCGGGAGAATCCTACGAGCAGTACTTC.

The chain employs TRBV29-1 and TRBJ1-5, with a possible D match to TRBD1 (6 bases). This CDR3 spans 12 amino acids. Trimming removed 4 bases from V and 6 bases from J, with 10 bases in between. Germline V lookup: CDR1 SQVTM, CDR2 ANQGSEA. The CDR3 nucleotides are TGCAGCGTTGGAGGGGGAGGTCAGCCCCAGCATTTT. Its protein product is CSVGGGGQPQHF.

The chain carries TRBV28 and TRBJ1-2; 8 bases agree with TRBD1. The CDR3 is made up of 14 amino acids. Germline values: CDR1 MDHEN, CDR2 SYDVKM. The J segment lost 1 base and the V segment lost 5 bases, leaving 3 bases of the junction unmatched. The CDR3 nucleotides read TGTGCCAGCAGTCCCGACAGGGGTAACTATGGCTACACCTTC. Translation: CASSPDRGNYGYTF.

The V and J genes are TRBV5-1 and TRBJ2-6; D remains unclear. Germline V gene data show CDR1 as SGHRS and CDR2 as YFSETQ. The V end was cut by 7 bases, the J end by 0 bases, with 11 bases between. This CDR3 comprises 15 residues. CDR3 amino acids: CASVSGHSGANVLTF. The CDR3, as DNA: TGCGCCAGCGTCAGTGGGCACTCTGGGGCCAACGTCCTGACTTTC.